In its sample, the clone carrying this TCR beta chain was seen many times. Its antigen is unidentified. The CDR3 is 18 amino acids. CDR1 and CDR2 (germline): SGHTA, FQGNSA. V lost 4 bases and J lost 0; bases outside the gene matches: 8. The data are from a study of breast tumors, draining lymph nodes, adjacent tissues. From the multiplex PCR reads, TCRdb called clonotypes with MiXCR, one entry per CDR3 protein. The sample yields roughly 130,000 distinct CDR3 sequences, less than 35% seen once. Axillary draining lymph nodes of breast cancer patients supplied the node samples. Study-wide results and caveats: Tumor and nontumor repertoires were significantly more similar in luminal-like than in basal-like breast cancer. Tumor TCR diversity was below lymph nodes but above nontumor tissue. The lymph node origin of tumor T cells was framed as consistent with a hypothesis, not demonstrated. Most tumor T cells seemingly derive from lymph node, then expand in tumor.

The rearrangement joins TRBV7-2 to TRBJ2-6; 8 nucleotides align to TRBD1. The clonotype comes from a female donor with breast cancer. Some clones in this sample may be carry-over from other donors' samples. What was sequenced was axillary lymph node tissue. The CDR3 DNA sequence: TGTGCCAGCAGCTCAGTGGGACAGGCCAGCTCTGGGGCCAACGTCCTGACTTTC. Protein: CASSSVGQASSGANVLTF.